Detailed here is one T cell receptor (beta chain). Its antigen remains unidentified. This sample is part of a study of shared clonotypes between healthy human individuals. Findings and caveats of the study: In four donors, around 5% of naive CD4 clonotypes appeared in common. Across subsets, estimated richness was generally greater for naive than for memory populations.

Measured with immunoSEQ multiplex PCR; TCRdb has only the in-frame clones, and not every one. The table records around 600,000 clones, less than 98% of them present only once. This CDR3 region has 16 residues. Germline values: CDR1 MNHNS, CDR2 SASEGT. V was clipped by 0 bases and J by 5 bases, with 14 bases between them. The rearrangement joins TRBV6-1 to TRBJ1-5, with TRBD1 as a possible D gene (5 bases). The sequence came from a woman in her twenties or thirties in good health. Sequenced input: naive CD4+ T cells sorted from blood. Sample subset: CD45RA+ positively selected. The CDR3 sequence is CASSEALGGRYQPQHF. In DNA form, the CDR3 reads TGTGCCAGCAGTGAAGCCCTCGGGGGTCGGTATCAGCCCCAGCATTTT.